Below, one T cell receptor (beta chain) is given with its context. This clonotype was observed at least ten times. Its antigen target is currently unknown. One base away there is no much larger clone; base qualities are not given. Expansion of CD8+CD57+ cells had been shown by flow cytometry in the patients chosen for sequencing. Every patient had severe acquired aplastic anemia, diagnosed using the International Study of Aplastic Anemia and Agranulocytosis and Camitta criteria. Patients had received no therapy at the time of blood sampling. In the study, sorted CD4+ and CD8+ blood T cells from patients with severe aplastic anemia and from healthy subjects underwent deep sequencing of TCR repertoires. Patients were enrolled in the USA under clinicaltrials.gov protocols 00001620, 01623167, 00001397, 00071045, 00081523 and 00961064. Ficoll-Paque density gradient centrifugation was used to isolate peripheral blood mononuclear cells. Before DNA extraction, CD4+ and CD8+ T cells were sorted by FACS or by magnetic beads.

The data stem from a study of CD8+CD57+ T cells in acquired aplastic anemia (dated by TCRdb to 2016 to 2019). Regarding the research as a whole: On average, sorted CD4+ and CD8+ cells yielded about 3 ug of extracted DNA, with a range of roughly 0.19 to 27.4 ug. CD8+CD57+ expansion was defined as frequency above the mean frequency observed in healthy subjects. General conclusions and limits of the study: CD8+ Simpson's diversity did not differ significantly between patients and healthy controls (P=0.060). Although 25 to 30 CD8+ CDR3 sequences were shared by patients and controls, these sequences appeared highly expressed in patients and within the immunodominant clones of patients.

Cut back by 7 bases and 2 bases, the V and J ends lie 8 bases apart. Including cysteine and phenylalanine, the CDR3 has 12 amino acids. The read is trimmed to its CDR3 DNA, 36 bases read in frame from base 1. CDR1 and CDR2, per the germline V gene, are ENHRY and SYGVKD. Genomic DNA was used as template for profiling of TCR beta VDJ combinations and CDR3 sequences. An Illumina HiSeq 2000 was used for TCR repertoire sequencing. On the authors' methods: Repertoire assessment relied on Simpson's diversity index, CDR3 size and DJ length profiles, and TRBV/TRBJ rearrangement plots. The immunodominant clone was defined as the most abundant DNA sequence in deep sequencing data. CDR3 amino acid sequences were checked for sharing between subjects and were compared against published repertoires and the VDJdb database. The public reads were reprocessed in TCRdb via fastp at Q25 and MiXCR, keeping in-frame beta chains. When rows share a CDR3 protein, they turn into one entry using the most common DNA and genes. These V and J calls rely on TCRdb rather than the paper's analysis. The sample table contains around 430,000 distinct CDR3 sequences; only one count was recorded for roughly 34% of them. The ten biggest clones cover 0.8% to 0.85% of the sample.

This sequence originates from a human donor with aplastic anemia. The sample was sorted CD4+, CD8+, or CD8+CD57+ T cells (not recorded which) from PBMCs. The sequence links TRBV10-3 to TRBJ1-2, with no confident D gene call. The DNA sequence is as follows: TGTGCCATCAAGGGCAGGAACTATGGCTACACCTTC. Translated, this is CAIKGRNYGYTF.